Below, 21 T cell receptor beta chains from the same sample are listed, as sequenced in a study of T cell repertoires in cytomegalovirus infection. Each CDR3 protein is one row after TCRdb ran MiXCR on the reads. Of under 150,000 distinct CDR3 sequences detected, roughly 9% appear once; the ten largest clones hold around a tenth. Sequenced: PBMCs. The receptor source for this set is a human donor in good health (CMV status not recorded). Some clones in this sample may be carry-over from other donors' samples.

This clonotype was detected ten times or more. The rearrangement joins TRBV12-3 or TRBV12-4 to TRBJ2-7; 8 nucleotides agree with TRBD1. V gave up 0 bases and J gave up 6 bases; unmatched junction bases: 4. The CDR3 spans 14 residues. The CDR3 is CASSLADRDGEQYF. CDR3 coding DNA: TGTGCCAGCAGTTTAGCGGACAGGGACGGCGAGCAGTACTTC.

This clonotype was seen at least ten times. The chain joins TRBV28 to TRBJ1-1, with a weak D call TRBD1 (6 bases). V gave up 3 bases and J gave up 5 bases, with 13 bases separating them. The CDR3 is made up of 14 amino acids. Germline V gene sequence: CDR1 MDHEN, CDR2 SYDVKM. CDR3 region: CASSLRGVRTEAFF. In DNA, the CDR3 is TGTGCCAGCAGTTTGAGGGGGGTTCGAACTGAAGCTTTCTTT.

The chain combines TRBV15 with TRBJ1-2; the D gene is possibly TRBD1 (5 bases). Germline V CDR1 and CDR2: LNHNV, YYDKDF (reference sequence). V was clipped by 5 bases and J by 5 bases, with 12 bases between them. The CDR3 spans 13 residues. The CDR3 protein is CATSRAGPYGYTF. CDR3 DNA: TGTGCCACCAGCCGCGCGGGACCTTATGGCTACACCTTC. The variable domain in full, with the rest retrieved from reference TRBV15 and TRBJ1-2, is DAMVIQNPRYQVTQFGKPVTLSCSQTLNHNVMYWYQQKSSQAPKLLFHYYDKDFNNEADTPDNFQSRRPNTSFCFLDIRSPGLGDTAMYLCATSRAGPYGYTFGSGTRLTVV.

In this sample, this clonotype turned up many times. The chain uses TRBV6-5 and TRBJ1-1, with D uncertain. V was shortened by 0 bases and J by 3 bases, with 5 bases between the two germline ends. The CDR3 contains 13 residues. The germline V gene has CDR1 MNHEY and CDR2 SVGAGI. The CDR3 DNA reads TGTGCCAGCAGTTACTCGGTGTACACTGAAGCTTTCTTT. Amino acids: CASSYSVYTEAFF.

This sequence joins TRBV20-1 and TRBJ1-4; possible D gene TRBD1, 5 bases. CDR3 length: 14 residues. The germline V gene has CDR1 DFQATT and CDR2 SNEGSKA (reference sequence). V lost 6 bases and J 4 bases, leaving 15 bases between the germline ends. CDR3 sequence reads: CSARGAANNEKLFF. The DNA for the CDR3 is TGCAGTGCCCGTGGGGCAGCCAATAATGAAAAACTGTTTTTT.

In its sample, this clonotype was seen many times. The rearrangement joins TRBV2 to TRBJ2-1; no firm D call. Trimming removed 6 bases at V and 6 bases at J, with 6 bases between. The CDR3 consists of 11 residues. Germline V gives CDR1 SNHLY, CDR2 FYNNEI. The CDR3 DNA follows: TGTGCCAGCAGCGGGTTCAATGAGCAGTTCTTC. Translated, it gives CASSGFNEQFF.

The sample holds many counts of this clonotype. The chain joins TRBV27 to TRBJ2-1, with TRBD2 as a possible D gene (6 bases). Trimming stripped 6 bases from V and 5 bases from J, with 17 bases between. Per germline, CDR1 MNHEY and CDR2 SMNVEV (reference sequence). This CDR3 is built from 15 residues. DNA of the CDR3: TGTGCCAGCAGCTGGGACTCCCTAGCTCACAATGAGCAGTTCTTC. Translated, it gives CASSWDSLAHNEQFF.

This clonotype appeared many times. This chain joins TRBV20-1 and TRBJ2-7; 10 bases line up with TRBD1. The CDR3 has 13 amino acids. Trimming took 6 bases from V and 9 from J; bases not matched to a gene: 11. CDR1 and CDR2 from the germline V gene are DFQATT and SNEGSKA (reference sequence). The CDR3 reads CSAGTGDTLGQYF. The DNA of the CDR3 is TGCAGTGCCGGGACAGGGGATACCCTCGGGCAGTACTTC.

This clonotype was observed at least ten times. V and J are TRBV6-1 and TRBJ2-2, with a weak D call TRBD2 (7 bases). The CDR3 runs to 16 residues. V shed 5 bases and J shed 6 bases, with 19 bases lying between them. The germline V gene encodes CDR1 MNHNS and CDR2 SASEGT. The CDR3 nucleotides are TGTGCCAGCAGTTCTCGACAGGTCGGGGGGTCCGGGGAGCTGTTTTTT. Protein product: CASSSRQVGGSGELFF.

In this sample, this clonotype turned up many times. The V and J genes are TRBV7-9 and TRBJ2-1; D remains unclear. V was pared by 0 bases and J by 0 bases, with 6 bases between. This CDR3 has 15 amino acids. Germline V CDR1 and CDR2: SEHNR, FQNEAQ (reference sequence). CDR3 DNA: TGTGCCAGCAGCTTAGCAAGTGCCTCCTACAATGAGCAGTTCTTC. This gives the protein CASSLASASYNEQFF. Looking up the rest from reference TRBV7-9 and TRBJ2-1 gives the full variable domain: DTGVSQNPRHKITKRGQNVTFRCDPISEHNRLYWYRQTLGQGPEFLTYFQNEAQLEKSRLLSDRFSAERPKGSFSTLEIQRTEQGDSAMYLCASSLASASYNEQFFGPGTRLTVL.

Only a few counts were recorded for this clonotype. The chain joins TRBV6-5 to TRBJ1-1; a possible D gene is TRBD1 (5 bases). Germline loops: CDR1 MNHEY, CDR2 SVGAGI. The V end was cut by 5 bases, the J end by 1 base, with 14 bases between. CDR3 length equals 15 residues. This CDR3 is CASSSRGLKNTEAFF. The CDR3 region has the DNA TGTGCCAGCAGTAGCCGGGGACTAAAGAACACTGAAGCTTTCTTT.

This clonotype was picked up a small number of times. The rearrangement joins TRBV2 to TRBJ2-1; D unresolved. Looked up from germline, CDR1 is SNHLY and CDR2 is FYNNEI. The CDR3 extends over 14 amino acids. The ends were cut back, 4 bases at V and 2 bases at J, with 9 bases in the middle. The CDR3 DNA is TGTGCCAGCAGTGGTTGGAAGACCTACAATGAGCAGTTCTTC. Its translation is CASSGWKTYNEQFF.

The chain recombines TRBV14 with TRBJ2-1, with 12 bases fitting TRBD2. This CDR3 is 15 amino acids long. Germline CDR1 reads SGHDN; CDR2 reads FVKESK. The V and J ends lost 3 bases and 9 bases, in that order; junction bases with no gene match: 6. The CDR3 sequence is CASSHSSGGVIEQFF. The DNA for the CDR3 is TGTGCCAGCAGCCACTCTAGCGGGGGGGTGATTGAGCAGTTCTTC.

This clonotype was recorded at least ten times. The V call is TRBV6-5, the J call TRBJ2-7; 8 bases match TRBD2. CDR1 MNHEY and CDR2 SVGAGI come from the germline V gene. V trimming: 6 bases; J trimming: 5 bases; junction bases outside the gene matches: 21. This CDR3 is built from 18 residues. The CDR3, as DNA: TGTGCCAGCAGCCCTCGGGGTTATGGCGGGGGGCCACTGGACGAGCAGTACTTC. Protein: CASSPRGYGGGPLDEQYF.

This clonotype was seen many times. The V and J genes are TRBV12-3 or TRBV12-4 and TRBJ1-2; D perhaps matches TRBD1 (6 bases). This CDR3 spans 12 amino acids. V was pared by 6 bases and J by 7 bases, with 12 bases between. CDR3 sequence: CASSPDSFGYTF. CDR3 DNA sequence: TGTGCCAGCAGCCCGGACAGTTTTGGCTACACCTTC.

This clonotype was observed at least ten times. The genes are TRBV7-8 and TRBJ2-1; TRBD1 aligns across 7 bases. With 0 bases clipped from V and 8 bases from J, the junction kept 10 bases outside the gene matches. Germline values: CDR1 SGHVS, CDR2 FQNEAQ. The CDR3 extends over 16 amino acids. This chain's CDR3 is CASSLASRQGAYEQFF. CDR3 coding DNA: TGTGCCAGCAGCTTAGCGTCGAGACAGGGTGCGTATGAGCAGTTCTTC.

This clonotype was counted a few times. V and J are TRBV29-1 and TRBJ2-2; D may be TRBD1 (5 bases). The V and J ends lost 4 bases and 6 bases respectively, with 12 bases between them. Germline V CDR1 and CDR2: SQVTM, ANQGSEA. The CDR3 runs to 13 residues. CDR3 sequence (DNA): TGCAGCGTTGGATTCCAGGGCCCCGGGGAGCTGTTTTTT. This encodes CSVGFQGPGELFF.

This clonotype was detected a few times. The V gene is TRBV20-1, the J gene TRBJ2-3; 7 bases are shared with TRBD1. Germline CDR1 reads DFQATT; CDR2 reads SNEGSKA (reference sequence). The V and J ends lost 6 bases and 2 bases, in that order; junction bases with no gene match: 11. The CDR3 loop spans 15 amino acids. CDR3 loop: CSAAPRGIVTDTQYF. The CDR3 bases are TGCAGTGCCGCCCCCAGGGGGATTGTCACAGATACGCAGTATTTT.

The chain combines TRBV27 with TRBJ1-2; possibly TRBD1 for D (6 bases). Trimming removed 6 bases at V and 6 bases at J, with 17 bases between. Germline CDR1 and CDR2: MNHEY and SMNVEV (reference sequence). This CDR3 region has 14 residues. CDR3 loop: CASSPSGGVDGYTF. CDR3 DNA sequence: TGTGCCAGCAGCCCATCCGGGGGCGTGGATGGCTACACCTTC.

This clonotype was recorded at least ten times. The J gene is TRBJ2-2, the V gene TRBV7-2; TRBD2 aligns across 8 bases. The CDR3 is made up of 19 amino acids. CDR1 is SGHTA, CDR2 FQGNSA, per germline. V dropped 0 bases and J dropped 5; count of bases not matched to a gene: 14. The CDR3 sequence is CASSLALSGRGGRTGELFF. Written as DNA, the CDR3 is TGTGCCAGCAGCTTAGCGCTGTCCGGGAGGGGGGGTCGTACCGGGGAGCTGTTTTTT. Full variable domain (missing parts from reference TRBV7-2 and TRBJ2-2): GAGVSQSPSNKVTEKGKDVELRCDPISGHTALYWYRQSLGQGLEFLIYFQGNSAPDKSGLPSDRFSAERTGGSVSTLTIQRTQQEDSAVYLCASSLALSGRGGRTGELFFGEGSRLTVL.

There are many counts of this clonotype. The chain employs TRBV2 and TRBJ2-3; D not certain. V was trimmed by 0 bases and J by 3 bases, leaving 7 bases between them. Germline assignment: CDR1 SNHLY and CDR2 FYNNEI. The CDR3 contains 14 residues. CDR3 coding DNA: TGTGCCAGCAGTGAAGCGCTTGCAACAGATACGCAGTATTTT. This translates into CASSEALATDTQYF. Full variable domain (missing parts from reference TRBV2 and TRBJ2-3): EPEVTQTPSHQVTQMGQEVILRCVPISNHLYFYWYRQILGQKVEFLVSFYNNEISEKSEIFDDQFSVERPDGSNFTLKIRSTKLEDSAMYFCASSEALATDTQYFGPGTRLTVL.